This TCR beta chain was profiled in a study of blood T cell repertoires in COVID-19. Only in-frame clones appear in the TCRdb table, and some are missing; sequencing was by immunoSEQ multiplex PCR. The data show around 77,000 clones, roughly 82% seen once. The CDR3 sequence is 15 residues long. Material for sequencing was peripheral blood. V usage is TRBV21-1 and J usage is TRBJ1-1; the tabulated D call, TRBD1, remains unverified against the DNA. TRBV21-1 is deemed a pseudogene. The clonotype comes from a human donor in a cohort sampled during active COVID-19. CDR3 nucleotide sequence: TGTGCCAGCAGCAACCGGGACAGGGGGCAAACTGAAGCTTTCTTT. The encoded protein is CASSNRDRGQTEAFF.